A single sample gave rise to the 26 T cell receptor beta chains below, sequenced in a study of ipilimumab plus nivolumab after autologous stem cell transplantation. TCRdb keeps only in-frame clones here, not all; method: immunoSEQ multiplex PCR. The sample records tens of thousands of clones, around 92% being singletons. Specimen: PBMCs, collected in a trial of ipilimumab plus nivolumab as post-transplant consolidation. Source of these receptors: a male donor with multiple myeloma.

The chain links TRBV6-5 to TRBJ2-7; D unclear. This CDR3 contains 14 residues. Germline V gene sequence: CDR1 MNHEY, CDR2 SVGAGI. The V gene lost 5 bases and the J gene lost 0 bases, with 11 bases spanning the gap. CDR3 amino acids: CASSDPGLSYEQYF. CDR3 nucleotide sequence: TGTGCCAGCAGTGATCCGGGTCTCTCCTACGAGCAGTACTTC.

V gene TRBV7-2 combines with J gene TRBJ2-7; D is perhaps TRBD1 (6 bases). Trimming stripped 5 bases from V and 5 bases from J, with 19 bases between. The germline CDR1 and CDR2 sequences are SGHTA and FQGNSA. The CDR3 totals 15 residues. CDR3 DNA: TGTGCCAGCAGCCCATACCGGGACAAGTCTGACGAGCAGTACTTC. It codes for CASSPYRDKSDEQYF. The full variable domain, completed using reference TRBV7-2 and TRBJ2-7, is GAGVSQSPSNKVTEKGKDVELRCDPISGHTALYWYRQSLGQGLEFLIYFQGNSAPDKSGLPSDRFSAERTGGSVSTLTIQRTQQEDSAVYLCASSPYRDKSDEQYFGPGTRLTVT.

The chain uses TRBV19 and TRBJ1-1; D call uncertain. CDR3 length equals 13 residues. The germline CDR1 and CDR2 sequences are LNHDA and SQIVND (reference sequence). Trimming took off 3 bases at V and 3 bases at J, with 8 bases between the two ends. CDR3 nucleotide sequence: TGTGCCAGTAGTATCCGATCGTACACTGAAGCTTTCTTT. Encoded protein: CASSIRSYTEAFF.

The V call is TRBV7-9, the J call TRBJ2-1; 8 bases line up with TRBD2. Germline-derived CDR1 and CDR2 are SEHNR and FQNEAQ (reference sequence). V gave up 5 bases and J gave up 3 bases; unmatched junction bases: 12. The CDR3 extends over 17 amino acids. The CDR3 region is CASSTTERGGVYNEQFF. In nucleotides, the CDR3 is TGTGCCAGCAGCACGACTGAACGGGGGGGCGTCTACAATGAGCAGTTCTTC.

This clone was counted a single time. V usage is TRBV27 and J usage is TRBJ2-1; 7 bases map to TRBD2. J lost 10 bases, V lost 4 bases, and 7 bases had no gene match. The CDR3 consists of 13 residues. Germline CDR1 and CDR2: MNHEY and SMNVEV (reference sequence). CDR3 amino acids: CASSSRLAHEQFF. CDR3 bases: TGTGCCAGCAGTTCTCGACTAGCACACGAGCAGTTCTTC.

The DNA for the CDR3 is TGTGCCAGTAGTATAGATGGGGACAGGAGTGGCTACGAGCAGTACTTC. It yields the protein CASSIDGDRSGYEQYF. The chain recombines TRBV19 with TRBJ2-7; 8 nucleotides agree with TRBD1. Germline CDR1 reads LNHDA; CDR2 reads SQIVND (reference sequence). The CDR3 has 16 residues. Trimming at V came to 0 bases and at J to 3 bases, leaving 7 bases not matched to a gene.

The chain links TRBV9 to TRBJ1-6, with D maybe TRBD1 (5 bases). With 0 bases removed from V and 10 bases from J, the gap between germline ends came to 11 bases. This CDR3 is built from 14 residues. Germline V gene lookup returns CDR1 SGDLS and CDR2 YYNGEE. The CDR3 DNA reads TGTGCCAGCAGCGTAGGGGGGGTGGGATCACCCCTCCACTTT. The encoded protein is CASSVGGVGSPLHF.

This chain connects TRBV19 to TRBJ2-3; D is ambiguous. CDR3 length: 15 residues. CDR1 is LNHDA, CDR2 SQIVND, per germline (reference sequence). The ends were cut back, 1 base at V and 1 base at J, with 9 bases in the middle. Here the CDR3 reads CASSIGARGTDTQYF. The DNA for the CDR3 is TGTGCCAGTAGTATAGGAGCTAGGGGCACAGATACGCAGTATTTT.

The chain couples TRBV28 to TRBJ2-3; the D gene is possibly TRBD1 (6 bases). V gave up 5 bases and J gave up 1 base, with 16 bases separating them. Germline CDR1 and CDR2: MDHEN and SYDVKM. CDR3 length: 16 residues. The CDR3 sequence is CASSHRAGWGTDTQYF. As DNA, the CDR3 is TGTGCCAGCAGTCACAGGGCAGGGTGGGGCACAGATACGCAGTATTTT.

This chain links TRBV19 with TRBJ2-3; 7 positions match TRBD2. The ends lost 3 bases at V and 4 bases at J; junction bases unmatched: 7. Germline V gene data show CDR1 as LNHDA and CDR2 as SQIVND (reference sequence). This CDR3 has 15 residues. The CDR3 DNA is TGTGCCAGTAGTATGGGACTAAGGGCCTCAGATACGCAGTATTTT. Its translation is CASSMGLRASDTQYF.

The chain is built from TRBV4-1 and TRBJ2-7; 7 bases map to TRBD2. CDR3 size: 14 residues. The V gene's germline CDR1 is MGHRA and CDR2 YSYEKL. V was pared by 6 bases and J by 7 bases, with 12 bases of the junction left unmatched. CDR3 nucleotide sequence: TGCGCCAGCAGTCGGACTAGTGGAGTAGGGGAGCAGTACTTC. Amino acid sequence: CASSRTSGVGEQYF.

The J gene is TRBJ1-1, the V gene TRBV28; the match to TRBD1 covers 7 bases. Losses at the gene ends were 6 bases for V and 0 bases for J; bases not matched to a gene: 10. Looked up from germline, CDR1 is MDHEN and CDR2 is SYDVKM. The CDR3 is made up of 16 amino acids. This chain's CDR3 is CASRRLGQIMNTEAFF. The CDR3 DNA follows: TGTGCCAGCAGGCGACTGGGACAGATCATGAACACTGAAGCTTTCTTT. Combining the CDR3 with reference TRBV28 and TRBJ1-1 gives the whole variable domain DVKVTQSSRYLVKRTGEKVFLECVQDMDHENMFWYRQDPGLGLRLIYFSYDVKMKEKGDIPEGYSVSREKKERFSLILESASTNQTSMYLCASRRLGQIMNTEAFFGQGTRLTVV.

The J gene is TRBJ1-5, the V gene TRBV7-2, with D unresolved. Germline CDR1 SGHTA, CDR2 FQGNSA. V was pared by 5 bases and J by 2 bases, with 7 bases between. This CDR3 contains 13 residues. CDR3 loop: CASSPLGNQPQHF. The CDR3 DNA reads TGTGCCAGCAGCCCCCTGGGCAATCAGCCCCAGCATTTT.

The V and J genes are TRBV4-1 and TRBJ1-4, with TRBD1 as a possible D gene (5 bases). This CDR3 spans 16 amino acids. V lost 0 bases and J 3 bases, leaving 11 bases between the germline ends. Germline CDR1 reads MGHRA; CDR2 reads YSYEKL. This CDR3 reads CASSQEGVDANEKLFF. The CDR3 coding sequence is TGCGCCAGCAGCCAAGAGGGGGTGGACGCTAATGAAAAACTGTTTTTT.

The rearrangement joins TRBV5-1 to TRBJ1-1, with TRBD1 matching over 8 bases. The CDR3 consists of 18 residues. With 0 bases clipped from V and 4 bases from J, the junction kept 14 bases outside the gene matches. Germline values: CDR1 SGHRS, CDR2 YFSETQ. In nucleotides, the CDR3 is TGCGCCAGCAGCTTGGGGCAGGGGGCGCGTGGGTTTCGCACTGAAGCTTTCTTT. It is translated as CASSLGQGARGFRTEAFF.

This clone was recorded only once. J is TRBJ2-7 and V is TRBV6-6, with D perhaps matching TRBD1 (5 bases). V was cut by 3 bases and J by 2 bases, with 11 bases left in between. Per the germline V gene, CDR1 is MNHNY and CDR2 is SVGAGI (reference sequence). CDR3 length: 14 amino acids. The CDR3 is CASSYDRGPYEQYF. The CDR3 region has the DNA TGTGCCAGCAGTTATGACAGAGGTCCCTACGAGCAGTACTTC.

Of note for this clone: Other DNA sequences in this sample translate to the same CDR3. The chain combines TRBV7-6 with TRBJ1-5, with TRBD1 as a possible D gene (5 bases). With 1 base removed from V and 6 bases from J, the gap between germline ends came to 10 bases. The CDR3 is 14 residues long. Germline lookup yields CDR1 SGHVS and CDR2 FNYEAQ. CDR3 sequence: CASSLGGGGQPQHF. The CDR3 region has the DNA TGTGCCAGCAGCTTAGGGGGGGGAGGTCAGCCCCAGCATTTT.

The V gene is TRBV28, the J gene TRBJ1-5, with 10 bases identical to TRBD1. Germline CDR1 is MDHEN and CDR2 is SYDVKM. The junction had 11 bases not matched to a gene; V was cut back by 4 bases and J by 2 bases. There are 18 residues in the CDR3. CDR3 protein: CASSSPGQGKFGNQPQHF. The CDR3 DNA follows: TGTGCCAGCAGTTCGCCGGGACAGGGGAAGTTCGGCAATCAGCCCCAGCATTTT.

The rearrangement uses TRBV29-1 and TRBJ2-1; 7 nucleotides align to TRBD1. Germline V lookup: CDR1 SQVTM, CDR2 ANQGSEA. The CDR3 loop spans 16 amino acids. V shed 5 bases, J shed 8 bases, and the junction held 18 bases outside the gene matches. The CDR3 here is CSVLGDGQESVDEQFF. The DNA of the CDR3 is TGCAGCGTTTTGGGAGATGGACAGGAATCTGTCGATGAGCAGTTCTTC.

The chain recombines TRBV25-1 with TRBJ1-4, with D maybe TRBD1 (6 bases). Trimming cost V 6 bases and J 5 bases, with 7 bases left between them. CDR3 length equals 12 residues. In germline, CDR1 is MGHDK, CDR2 SYGVNS. The CDR3 here is CASRTGNEKLFF. In nucleotides, the CDR3 is TGTGCCAGCAGGACAGGAAATGAAAAACTGTTTTTT.

The chain recombines TRBV9 with TRBJ1-3; 7 bases match TRBD1. The V segment lost 1 base and the J segment 4 bases; nucleotides outside the gene matches: 2. There are 14 residues in the CDR3. From germline, CDR1 is SGDLS and CDR2 YYNGEE. The CDR3 protein is CASSVQGGGNTIYF. For the CDR3, the DNA is TGTGCCAGCAGCGTACAGGGGGGAGGAAACACCATATATTTT.

The chain has TRBV5-1 and TRBJ2-1, with a possible D match to TRBD1 (7 bases). The ends were cut back, 4 bases at V and 15 bases at J, with 20 bases in the middle. The CDR3 has 13 residues. Per the germline V gene, CDR1 is SGHRS and CDR2 is YFSETQ. CDR3 protein: CASSLSRGDSLFF. Here the CDR3 DNA reads TGCGCCAGCAGCCTGAGTAGGGGGGACAGTTTGTTCTTC.

CDR3 DNA sequence: TGTGCCAGCAGCTTAGGAACGGCAGATACGCAGTATTTT. Translation: CASSLGTADTQYF. V gene TRBV7-9 combines with J gene TRBJ2-3; D gene uncertain. Germline V lookup: CDR1 SEHNR, CDR2 FQNEAQ (reference sequence). The V and J ends lost 1 base and 4 bases respectively, with 6 bases between them. CDR3 length: 13 residues.

This clone was found a few times. This rearrangement joins TRBV6-6 to TRBJ2-2, with TRBD2 matching 14 bases. The CDR3 length is 16 residues. V shed 6 bases, J shed 4 bases, and the junction held 4 bases outside the gene matches. Germline values: CDR1 MNHNY, CDR2 SVGAGI (reference sequence). CDR3 DNA: TGTGCCAGCAGAACCGGACTAGCGGGAGGCACCGGGGAGCTGTTTTTT. This translates into CASRTGLAGGTGELFF.

Written as DNA, the CDR3 is TGCGCCAGCAGCCAAGGGGGGACAGGGGTTTGGGAGACCCAGTACTTC. Protein product: CASSQGGTGVWETQYF. V is TRBV4-3 and J is TRBJ2-5; 10 bases are shared with TRBD1. This CDR3 comprises 16 residues. Germline CDR1 and CDR2: LGHNA and YSLEER. The J segment lost 5 bases and the V segment lost 1 base, leaving 7 bases of the junction unmatched.

The gene calls are TRBV6-1 and TRBJ2-7, with TRBD2 as a possible D gene (6 bases). Looked up from germline, CDR1 is MNHNS and CDR2 is SASEGT. CDR3 length equals 17 residues. Trimming removed 4 bases from V and 0 bases from J, with 19 bases in between. The DNA of the CDR3 is TGTGCCAGCAGTGCCCCATCGGGAGCACCTGGCTCCTACGAGCAGTACTTC. This gives the protein CASSAPSGAPGSYEQYF.